The present entry profiles one T cell receptor (beta chain) with its context. Its antigen remains unknown. The data are from a study of T cells expressing NK-cell markers. Study in general: Underlying the TCR beta repertoires were sorted CD3+CD56+NKG2C+, CD3+CD56+NKG2C- and CD3+CD56-NKG2C+ T cells. Eight donors were sequenced, of whom seven were HCMV-seropositive, while the remaining one was HCMV-seronegative. Points from the study as a whole: Also leading the CD3+CD56-NKG2C+ fraction in a handful of donors were these clonotypes.

The CDR3 is 13 amino acids. With the 5' RACE reads reprocessed, TCRdb shows one record per CDR3 protein and no DNA. The sample totals 400,000 to 450,000 distinct CDR3 sequences. The chain joins TRBV12-3 or TRBV12-4 to TRBJ2-1; the TRBD1 assignment by TCRdb is unverifiable without DNA. The source material was blood T cells: a sorted CD56 or NKG2C T cell subset, CD4+ or CD8+ T cells, or bulk PBMC T cells (not recorded which). The TCR was taken from a woman between 18 and 69 years old in good health. CDR3 loop: CASSFYEDGGPLF.